This TCR beta chain was documented in a study of tumor-infiltrating lymphocytes in glioblastoma multiforme. TCR beta libraries were built from RNA through three nested multiplex PCR rounds using modified ARM-PCR. Using its own MiXCR run on the multiplex PCR reads, TCRdb lists one record per CDR3 protein. The data contain over 10,000 distinct CDR3 sequences, approximately 68% of them singletons. The CDR3 contains 15 residues when both ends are counted. Germline values: CDR1 LGHNA, CDR2 YNFKEQ. Concerning this clonotype: Its matching antigen is unknown. The conserved phenylalanine or tryptophan is not found at the CDR3 terminus, so this likely reflects a read error. The DNA is left out, because the CDR3 cannot be placed on it with certainty; the CDR3 is given as TCRdb lists it.

Study-level points and caveats: Unequal TCR RNA per T cell might skew measured clone sizes.

Sequences were obtained from brain tumor tissue. The genes are TRBV4-2 and TRBJ2-7; TRBD1 reflects the table's D call only, with no check against the DNA. This TCR was sampled from a male donor with glioblastoma. Here the CDR3 reads CASSHDPGQGGEQYS.